This entry describes one T cell receptor beta chain. Its antigen is still unknown. Per-base qualities were not stored, and no clone one base away is much larger. CDR1 and CDR2 are read off the germline V gene as SQVTM and ANQGSEA. Including the terminal cysteine and phenylalanine, the CDR3 comprises 15 residues. Of the read, only the CDR3 DNA is kept; its 45 bases are in frame from base 1. Clipping removes 3 bases from V and 3 bases from J, with 9 as the unmatched junction base count. Libraries were constructed by the immunoSEQ multiplex PCR assay. Drawn from immuneACCESS, this table holds only the in-frame rearrangements with V and J called that TCRdb kept. Clones are partly lost; checked studies trace under half to an unresolved V gene and leave the rest unexplained. For this sample there are 43,000 or so clones; 80% to 95% appear just once. Approximately 2% of the sample rests with the top ten. This sample is part of a study of T cell changes during pregnancy in multiple sclerosis (dated by TCRdb to about 2019). For the wider study: The study examined how the T cell repertoire changed over the course of pregnancy in women with multiple sclerosis.

This receptor was identified in a female donor with multiple sclerosis, enrolled in a pregnancy study. The material sequenced was peripheral blood, taken in the third trimester of pregnancy. This receptor chain uses TRBV29-1 and TRBJ2-7; 9 bases in between match TRBD2. The DNA is as follows: TGCAGCGTTGAGGGTGTAGCGGGAGATATCTACGAGCAGTACTTC. It is translated as CSVEGVAGDIYEQYF.